This T cell receptor (beta chain) was found in a study of T cells in Graves' hyperthyroidism and ophthalmopathy. Study-wide points: Most clonotypes that expanded in the thyroid above 0.001 also showed up in blood.

The investigators amplified TCR beta CDR3 regions from RNA transcripts. Researchers ran a first-round RT-PCR on the TCR CDR3 using the HTBI primer set. TCRdb used MiXCR to reprocess the multiplex PCR reads, holding one entry per CDR3 protein. The sample has hundreds of thousands of distinct CDR3 sequences, roughly 20% seen once. Deletions cut 1 base from V and 6 bases from J, with 18 bases between. Germline V gene lookup returns CDR1 SGHTA and CDR2 FQGNSA. This CDR3 region has 17 residues. The study included ophthalmopathy patients with Clinical Activity Score at least 3, NOSPECS grade at least 4 and duration under 3 months. Fresh 10 ml peripheral blood yielded PBMCs. With regard to this clonotype: Its antigen is not identified.

J is TRBJ1-4 and V is TRBV7-2, with D possibly being TRBD1 (6 bases). The sample was blood. The receptor's source is a man aged 25-40 years with Graves' ophthalmopathy. In DNA, the CDR3 is TGTGCCAGCAGCTTAGGAGGGTGGACAGCGTTATATGAAAAACTGTTTTTT. It encodes CASSLGGWTALYEKLFF.